This T cell receptor (beta chain) was captured by sequencing in a study of blood T cell repertoires in COVID-19. Study as a whole: COVID-19 samples collected from the United States, Italy and Spain covered acute and convalescent phases. T cells, B-cell-depleted T cells, or PBMCs supplied cDNA or gDNA.

Data came from immunoSEQ multiplex PCR; TCRdb stores just in-frame clones and leaves some out. The sample includes about 140,000 clones, 70% to 90% of them seen just once. The CDR3 has 13 residues. Trimming at V came to 5 bases and at J to 8 bases, leaving 6 bases not matched to a gene. Germline CDR1 KGHSH, CDR2 LQKENI. The genes are TRBV18 and TRBJ1-2; 9 nucleotides align to TRBD1. The sample consisted of peripheral blood. The receptor comes from a woman older than 75 with acute or convalescent COVID-19. This chain's CDR3 is CASSSGTGWGYTF. In DNA form, the CDR3 reads TGTGCCAGCTCATCCGGGACAGGGTGGGGCTACACCTTC.